Listed below are T cell receptor beta chains from one sample, sequenced in a study of T cells in Graves' hyperthyroidism and ophthalmopathy. TCRdb called the multiplex PCR reads again in MiXCR, with one record for every CDR3 protein. This table has approximately 560,000 distinct CDR3 sequences, around a sixth appearing once. The sequenced sample consisted of blood. The source is a woman younger than 45 with Graves' hyperthyroidism. CDR3s include the opening cysteine and the closing phenylalanine or tryptophan. D genes are given only for firm matches. Expanded clones are given a class, and other clones once, few, many or no size at all.

.	TRBV25-1	.	TRBJ2-5	TGTGCCAGCAGTGATTGGGTCCCGGAGACCCAGTACTTC	CASSDWVPETQYF
.	TRBV9	.	TRBJ1-5	TGTGCCAGCAGCCCCTCGGACGGGAAAGGGGCTCAGCCCCAGCATTTT	CASSPSDGKGAQPQHF
TRBD1	TRBV28	few	TRBJ1-5	TGTGCCAGCAGTTTTGTGGACAGGGGGCGATCTGGCAATCAGCCCCAGCATTTT	CASSFVDRGRSGNQPQHF
TRBD2	TRBV7-9	.	TRBJ2-4	TGTGCCAGCGGGCAGGGACTAGGGTACAAAAACATTCAGTACTTC	CASGQGLGYKNIQYF
.	TRBV19	.	TRBJ2-5	TGTGCCAGTAGTACCCATCGACTCTCCGAGACCCAGTACTTC	CASSTHRLSETQYF
.	TRBV7-2	.	TRBJ1-2	TGTGCCAGCAGCTTAATAGCCTCCTATGGCTACACCTTC	CASSLIASYGYTF
.	TRBV10-3	many	TRBJ2-1	TGTGCCATCAGTGTCGCGGCCTCGTACAATGAGCAGTTCTTC	CAISVAASYNEQFF
TRBD2	TRBV5-1	many	TRBJ2-2	TGCGCCAGCAGCCCAGAGGGACTAGCGGGGAACACCGGGGAGCTGTTTTTT	CASSPEGLAGNTGELFF
.	TRBV29-1	few	TRBJ1-2	TGCAGCGTTGAAATAGTAACAGGGAATCAGAATGGCTACACCTTC	CSVEIVTGNQNGYTF
.	TRBV29-1	few	TRBJ2-3	TGCAGCGTTGAAGATCGGAGCGGGAGCACAGATACGCAGTATTTT	CSVEDRSGSTDTQYF
.	TRBV5-1	.	TRBJ2-1	TGCGCCAGCAGCTCCGCTCCGTTTGGTGGTTACGAGCAGTTCTTC	CASSSAPFGGYEQFF
.	TRBV5-6	.	TRBJ1-2	TGTGCCAGCAGACCAGGAAGGTGGGGGGCGCAGGACTATGGCTACACCTTC	CASRPGRWGAQDYGYTF
TRBD1	TRBV18	many	TRBJ2-5	TGTGCCAGCTCACCAGGGGACAGGGGAGGCCAGTACTTC	CASSPGDRGGQYF
TRBD2	TRBV27	few	TRBJ2-1	TGTGCCAGCAGTTTACCCACAACTAGCGGGAGTCTGTTCTTC	CASSLPTTSGSLFF
TRBD2	TRBV10-3	.	TRBJ2-1	TGTGCCATCAGGGGGATAAGCGGCGGGAGATCCTACAATGAGCAGTTCTTC	CAIRGISGGRSYNEQFF
.	TRBV15	.	TRBJ1-5	TGTGCCACCGCGTGGGGGAAGAGCAATCAGCCCCAGCATTTT	CATAWGKSNQPQHF
.	TRBV7-3	few	TRBJ2-1	TGTGCCAGCAGCTCAAACCCCCGAATAAGCTCCTACAATGAGCAGTTCTTC	CASSSNPRISSYNEQFF
.	TRBV5-4	few	TRBJ2-3	TGTGCCAGCAGGACCCTCAGCGGCAGCACAGATACGCAGTATTTT	CASRTLSGSTDTQYF
TRBD2	TRBV5-1	few	TRBJ2-7	TGCGCCAGCAGCTTGGGCATCGCTACTAGCGGGCGACCCACCTACGAGCAGTACTTC	CASSLGIATSGRPTYEQYF
TRBD1	TRBV2	many	TRBJ1-5	TGTGCCAGCAGCCCGGGACAGGGGGTTCAGCCCCAGCATTTT	CASSPGQGVQPQHF
TRBD1	TRBV6-1	.	TRBJ2-6	TGTGCCAGTGGACAGGTGCGCAGCTCTGGGGCCAACGTCCTGACTTTC	CASGQVRSSGANVLTF
.	TRBV18	.	TRBJ1-1	TGTGCCAGCTCACGTGGGAACAGGGTAACTGAAGCTTTCTTT	CASSRGNRVTEAFF
TRBD1	TRBV2	many	TRBJ2-3	TGTGCCAGCAGTAATACAGGGGGCTCGGGGGATACGCAGTATTTT	CASSNTGGSGDTQYF
.	TRBV28	.	TRBJ2-2	TGTGCCAGCAGTTACCCCATAGGGACGAACACCGGGGAGCTGTTTTTT	CASSYPIGTNTGELFF
.	TRBV11-2	many	TRBJ2-2	TGTGCCAGCAGCTCCGGATCCCTCGGGGCCGGGGAGCTGTTTTTT	CASSSGSLGAGELFF
.	TRBV12-3/TRBV12-4	.	TRBJ1-4	TGTGCCAGTAAACCAGGGCTTGGTGAAAAACTGTTTTTT	CASKPGLGEKLFF
TRBD2	TRBV20-1	.	TRBJ2-7	TGCAGTGCTAGTCCCGGACTAGCGGGTTACGAGCAGTACTTC	CSASPGLAGYEQYF
TRBD1	TRBV20-1	few	TRBJ2-7	TGCAGTGTTAAAGGACAGGGGACCTACGAGCAGTACTTC	CSVKGQGTYEQYF
.	TRBV27	few	TRBJ2-6	TGTGCCAGCAGTTTATGGCAAGATAACGTCCTGACTTTC	CASSLWQDNVLTF
TRBD2	TRBV20-1	many	TRBJ2-3	TGCAGTGCTAGAGACCCCCGAGCGGGAGGGATCACAGATACGCAGTATTTT	CSARDPRAGGITDTQYF
.	TRBV2	many	TRBJ2-1	TGTGCCTCAAGACTAAGCTACAATGAGCAGTTCTTC	CASRLSYNEQFF
.	TRBV18	many	TRBJ2-1	TGTGCCAGCCAAGGACCCGACAATGAGCAGTTCTTC	CASQGPDNEQFF
TRBD1	TRBV2	many	TRBJ1-5	TGTGCCAGCAGACAGGGGGGCAATCAGCCCCAGCATTTT	CASRQGGNQPQHF
.	TRBV7-3	once	TRBJ1-1	TGTGCCAGCAGCTTATGGCGGGGAACTGAAGCTTTCTTT	CASSLWRGTEAFF
.	TRBV4-1	.	TRBJ1-1	TGCGCCAGCAGCCAAAGTACTTTCCCCCTATTCCACACTGAAGCTTTCTTT	CASSQSTFPLFHTEAFF
TRBD2	TRBV30	.	TRBJ2-7	TGTGCCTGGAGAACTAGCGGGTGGTACGAGCAGTACTTC	CAWRTSGWYEQYF
.	TRBV6-2/TRBV6-3	many	TRBJ2-3	TGTGCCAGCAGTTACATCGGGGCTCAGAGCACAGATACGCAGTATTTT	CASSYIGAQSTDTQYF
.	TRBV6-1	many	TRBJ1-2	TGTGCCAGCAGAGAACAGGGCGCTGGCTACACCTTC	CASREQGAGYTF
.	TRBV20-1	few	TRBJ1-4	TGCAGTGCTACCAGAGATGCAACTAATGAAAAACTGTTTTTT	CSATRDATNEKLFF
.	TRBV13	many	TRBJ2-7	TGTGCCAGCAGCTTAAGGTCGGGTAACAGACCCTCCTACGAGCAGTACTTC	CASSLRSGNRPSYEQYF
.	TRBV4-1	.	TRBJ1-1	TGCGCCAGCAGCCAAGATACCTCTGAAGCTTTCTTT	CASSQDTSEAFF
TRBD1	TRBV7-9	.	TRBJ2-3	TGTGCCAGCAGCTACCGGGACAGGGCGGATACGCAGTATTTT	CASSYRDRADTQYF
.	TRBV6-1	many	TRBJ2-2	TGTGCCAGCATGGTCAGGCCTAACACCGGGGAGCTGTTTTTT	CASMVRPNTGELFF
.	TRBV30	few	TRBJ2-1	TGTGCCTGGAGAGAAACAGCGGTCTACAATGAGCAGTTCTTC	CAWRETAVYNEQFF
.	TRBV2	few	TRBJ1-5	TGTGCCACGCAGGTTTTGAGCAATCAGCCCCAGCATTTT	CATQVLSNQPQHF
TRBD2	TRBV12-5	few	TRBJ2-7	TGTGCTAGTGGTTTGTTACCTTCTATCCAGCGGGAGGATCTACACTACGAGCAGTACTTC	CASGLLPSIQREDLHYEQYF
.	TRBV5-1	many	TRBJ2-7	TGCGCCAGCAGCCAACCGGGACAGGCGATGAAGGAGCGGGCGGGAGTTACCCCCTACGAGCAGTACTTC	CASSQPGQAMKERAGVTPYEQYF
.	TRBV6-6	many	TRBJ2-7	TGTGCCAGCAGTTACGAGGTGGGAGGCTCCTACGAGCAGTACTTC	CASSYEVGGSYEQYF
.	TRBV20-1	many	TRBJ1-4	TGCAGTGCCCAGGCAACTAATGAAAAACTGTTTTTT	CSAQATNEKLFF
.	TRBV6-6	few	TRBJ2-6	TGTGCCAGCAGTTACTTATCCCTTGGGGTCGGGGCCAACGTCCTGACTTTC	CASSYLSLGVGANVLTF
TRBD2	TRBV20-1	.	TRBJ2-2	TGCAGTGCTAGTGGGACTAGCAGACAAACCAAGACCGGGGAGCTGTTTTTT	CSASGTSRQTKTGELFF
.	TRBV6-6	many	TRBJ2-1	TGTGCCAGCAGTTACTCTTGGGGGGAGACCCACAATGAGCAGTTCTTC	CASSYSWGETHNEQFF
.	TRBV28	.	TRBJ2-1	TGTGCCAGCAGTTTTGGGGCACACGGGGGTGGGTACAATGAGCAGTTCTTC	CASSFGAHGGGYNEQFF